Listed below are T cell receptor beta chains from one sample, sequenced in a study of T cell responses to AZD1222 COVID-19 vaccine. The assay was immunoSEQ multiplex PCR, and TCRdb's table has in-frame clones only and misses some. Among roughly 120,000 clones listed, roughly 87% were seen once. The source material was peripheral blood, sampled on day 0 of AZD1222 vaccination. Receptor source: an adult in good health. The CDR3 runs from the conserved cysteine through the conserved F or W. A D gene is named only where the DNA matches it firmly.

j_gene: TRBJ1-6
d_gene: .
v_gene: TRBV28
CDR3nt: TGTGCCAGCAGGGAGGGTAATTCACCCCTCCACTTT
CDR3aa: CASREGNSPLHF

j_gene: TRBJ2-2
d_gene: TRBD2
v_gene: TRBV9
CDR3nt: TGTGCCAGCAGCGCGCGGGAGGACACCGGGGAGCTGTTTTTT
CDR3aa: CASSAREDTGELFF

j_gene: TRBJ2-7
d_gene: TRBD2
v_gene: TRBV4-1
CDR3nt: TGCGCCAGCAGCCAAGGGGTTAGCGGGTACGAGCAGTACTTC
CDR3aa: CASSQGVSGYEQYF

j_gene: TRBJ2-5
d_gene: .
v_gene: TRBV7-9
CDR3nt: TGTGCCAGCAGCGGTAAGACCCAGTACTTC
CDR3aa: CASSGKTQYF

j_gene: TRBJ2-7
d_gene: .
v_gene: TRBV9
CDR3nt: TGTGCCAGCAGCTCGATGGGCGGGGGCGGCGAGCAGTACTTC
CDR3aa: CASSSMGGGGEQYF

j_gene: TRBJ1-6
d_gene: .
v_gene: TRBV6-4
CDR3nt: TGTGCCAGCAGTGACGGGACCGATAATTCACCCCTCCACTTT
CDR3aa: CASSDGTDNSPLHF

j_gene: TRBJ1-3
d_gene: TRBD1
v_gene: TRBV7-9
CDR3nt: TGTGCCAGCAGCCCCGGGACAGGGGTTGGAAACACCATATATTTT
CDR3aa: CASSPGTGVGNTIYF

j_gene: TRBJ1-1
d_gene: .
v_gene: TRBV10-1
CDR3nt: TGCGCCAGCAGTGAGTCCGGGACCCGGGGGAGGGACACTGAAGCTTTCTTT
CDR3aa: CASSESGTRGRDTEAFF

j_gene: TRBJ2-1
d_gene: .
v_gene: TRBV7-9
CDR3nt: TGTGCCAGCAGGGAGGGAACATCAGGACGCTCCTACAATGAGCAGTTCTTC
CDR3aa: CASREGTSGRSYNEQFF

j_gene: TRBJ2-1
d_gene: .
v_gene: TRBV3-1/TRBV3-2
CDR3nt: TGTGCCAGCAGCCAAGCGGGGTATGAGCAGTTCTTC
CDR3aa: CASSQAGYEQFF